Below, one T cell receptor (beta chain) is given with its context. Spike-ins of synthetic TCR analog templates went into each PCR. Repertoires were generated with immunoSEQ multiplex PCR, while TCRdb's copy carries only in-frame clones and drops some. The sample includes just under 30,000 clones, approximately 87% of them seen just once. CDR3 length: 13 residues. Looked up from germline, CDR1 is WNHNN and CDR2 is SYGVQD (reference sequence). With 7 bases clipped from V and 5 bases from J, the junction kept 6 bases outside the gene matches. The source of the sample is a study of PD-L1 blockade in urothelial cancer. On the study more broadly: Reported median T cell count for blood samples was approximately 140,000.

This clonotype was obtained from a man in his forties or fifties with urothelial cancer. The specimen was PBMCs, collected around atezolizumab (anti-PD-L1) treatment. This chain links TRBV10-1 with TRBJ2-3; 7 bases line up with TRBD2. CDR3 in amino acids: CASTSAGEDTQYF. For the CDR3, the DNA is TGCGCCAGCACCTCTGCGGGGGAAGATACGCAGTATTTT.